This entry describes one T cell receptor beta chain. Its antigen is as yet unknown. This sample was taken from a study of CD8+ T cells in alopecia areata. Study-level points and caveats: The study found higher clonality in lesional than normal scalp, especially in alopecia totalis/universalis. Only a single nonresponder existed, so baseline CD8+ expansion links stay unclear.

The germline V gene encodes CDR1 GTSNPN and CDR2 SVGIG (reference sequence). V was trimmed by 0 bases and J by 0 bases, leaving 6 bases between them. The CDR3 is 13 residues long. Extracted from the samples, RNA was reverse transcribed into cDNA to serve as the sequencing template. Only in-frame clones appear in the TCRdb table, and some are missing; sequencing was by immunoSEQ multiplex PCR. The sample lists around 190,000 clones, around three fifths occurring once. Specified treatment: oral pan-JAK inhibitor, 5-10 mg twice daily. The chain is built from TRBV30 and TRBJ2-7; a possible D gene is TRBD1 (6 bases). This receptor was obtained from a human donor with alopecia areata. Sequencing used CD4+ T cells sorted from blood, obtained at week 49, from a patient treated with tofacitinib. The CDR3 protein is CAWSVQGSYEQYF. DNA for the CDR3: TGTGCCTGGAGTGTACAGGGCTCCTACGAGCAGTACTTC.